A selection of T cell receptor beta chains follows, all from one sample in a study of metastatic and nonmetastatic thyroid tumors. TCRdb re-called clones from the PCR reads using MiXCR. The sample comprises roughly 13,000 clones, about 30% of which are singletons, and approximately 24% rests with the top ten. Sequencing was carried out using tumor tissue. Receptor source: a female donor with papillary thyroid cancer or a benign thyroid nodule (not recorded which). Some clones in this sample may be carry-over from other donors' samples. CDR3s include the opening cysteine and the closing phenylalanine or tryptophan. A D gene is named only where the DNA matches it firmly. Only part of the rows carry a size: once, few, many, or a class if the clone is expanded.

j_gene: TRBJ1-1; v_gene: TRBV6-2/TRBV6-3; abundance: many; d_gene: TRBD1; CDR3aa: CASRDRGTEAFF; CDR3nt: TGTGCCAGCAGGGACAGGGGCACTGAAGCTTTCTTT
j_gene: TRBJ2-1; v_gene: TRBV5-6; abundance: few; d_gene: -; CDR3aa: CAISLFGSRDNEQFF; CDR3nt: TGTGCCATCAGCTTGTTCGGGAGTCGCGACAATGAGCAGTTCTTT
j_gene: TRBJ1-5; v_gene: TRBV20-1; abundance: few; d_gene: -; CDR3aa: CSARGDIEYQPQHF; CDR3nt: TGCAGTGCTAGAGGGGACATAGAATATCAGCCCCAGCATTTT
j_gene: TRBJ2-7; v_gene: TRBV20-1; abundance: -; d_gene: -; CDR3aa: CSAREQSTYEQYF; CDR3nt: TGCAGTGCTAGGGAACAGTCGACATACGAGCAGTACTTC
j_gene: TRBJ1-2; v_gene: TRBV30; abundance: -; d_gene: TRBD1; CDR3aa: CACTGVGLGGYTF; CDR3nt: TGTGCCTGCACAGGGGTCGGCCTGGGTGGCTACACCTTC
j_gene: TRBJ2-7; v_gene: TRBV7-9; abundance: many; d_gene: -; CDR3aa: CASSLGGFGTYEQYF; CDR3nt: TGTGCCAGCAGCCTAGGGGGTTTTGGGACCTACGAGCAGTACTTC
j_gene: TRBJ1-1; v_gene: TRBV5-1; abundance: -; d_gene: -; CDR3aa: CASSLTTGYGTEAFF; CDR3nt: TGCGCCAGCAGCTTGACGACAGGTTATGGCACTGAAGCTTTCTTT
j_gene: TRBJ2-3; v_gene: TRBV5-1; abundance: -; d_gene: TRBD2; CDR3aa: CASSLVAVSAGGTDTQYF; CDR3nt: TGCGCCAGCAGCTTGGTCGCCGTATCAGCGGGGGGCACAGATACGCAGTATTTT
j_gene: TRBJ2-5; v_gene: TRBV9; abundance: -; d_gene: -; CDR3aa: CASSVAGSKGETQYF; CDR3nt: TGTGCCAGCAGCGTAGCGGGGAGCAAGGGGGAGACCCAGTACTTC
j_gene: TRBJ2-1; v_gene: TRBV5-8; abundance: -; d_gene: TRBD2; CDR3aa: CASSFFSGRAVNEQFF; CDR3nt: TGTGCCAGCAGCTTTTTTAGCGGGAGGGCCGTCAATGAGCAGTTCTTC
j_gene: TRBJ2-7; v_gene: TRBV6-2/TRBV6-3; abundance: few; d_gene: -; CDR3aa: CATRDSTSYGQYF; CDR3nt: TGTGCGACCAGGGATTCTACTTCCTACGGGCAGTACTTC
j_gene: TRBJ1-1; v_gene: TRBV4-1; abundance: -; d_gene: -; CDR3aa: CASSQAVGVHTEAFF; CDR3nt: TGCGCCAGCAGCCAAGCCGTCGGGGTTCACACTGAAGCTTTCTTT
j_gene: TRBJ1-1; v_gene: TRBV20-1; abundance: -; d_gene: -; CDR3aa: CSAPLVGMNTEAFF; CDR3nt: TGCAGTGCCCCCCTGGTGGGAATGAACACTGAAGCTTTCTTT
j_gene: TRBJ2-7; v_gene: TRBV20-1; abundance: -; d_gene: TRBD1; CDR3aa: CSALATGADEQYF; CDR3nt: TGCAGTGCCCTTGCGACAGGGGCAGATGAGCAGTACTTC
j_gene: TRBJ2-7; v_gene: TRBV14; abundance: -; d_gene: -; CDR3aa: CASSQERFYEQYF; CDR3nt: TGTGCCAGCAGCCAAGAGAGGTTTTACGAGCAGTACTTC
j_gene: TRBJ1-2; v_gene: TRBV6-1; abundance: -; d_gene: -; CDR3aa: CASSEEERRGPGYGYTF; CDR3nt: TGTGCCAGCAGTGAAGAAGAGAGGAGAGGCCCGGGATATGGCTACACCTTC
j_gene: TRBJ2-1; v_gene: TRBV9; abundance: -; d_gene: TRBD2; CDR3aa: CASSVVGSGNSEQFF; CDR3nt: TGTGCCAGCAGCGTAGTAGGTAGCGGGAATAGTGAGCAGTTCTTC
j_gene: TRBJ2-1; v_gene: TRBV28; abundance: medium-sized; d_gene: TRBD2; CDR3aa: CASSSGTSGRPSANEQFF; CDR3nt: TGTGCCAGCAGTTCCGGGACTAGCGGGAGGCCCTCGGCCAATGAGCAGTTCTTC
j_gene: TRBJ2-7; v_gene: TRBV27; abundance: medium-sized; d_gene: TRBD2; CDR3aa: CASTKLRSGRALHEQYF; CDR3nt: TGTGCCAGCACCAAACTGAGAAGCGGGAGGGCCCTCCACGAGCAGTACTTC
j_gene: TRBJ2-1; v_gene: TRBV12-3/TRBV12-4; abundance: few; d_gene: TRBD2; CDR3aa: CASSLGGTSGNVYNEQFF; CDR3nt: TGTGCCAGCAGCCTCGGAGGGACTAGCGGGAACGTTTACAATGAGCAGTTCTTC
j_gene: TRBJ2-1; v_gene: TRBV18; abundance: -; d_gene: -; CDR3aa: CASSPQRNEQFF; CDR3nt: TGTGCCAGCTCACCACAGAGGAATGAGCAGTTCTTC
j_gene: TRBJ2-1; v_gene: TRBV11-1; abundance: -; d_gene: TRBD2; CDR3aa: CASSLGTSTYEQFF; CDR3nt: TGTGCCAGCAGCTTAGGGACTAGCACGTATGAGCAGTTCTTC